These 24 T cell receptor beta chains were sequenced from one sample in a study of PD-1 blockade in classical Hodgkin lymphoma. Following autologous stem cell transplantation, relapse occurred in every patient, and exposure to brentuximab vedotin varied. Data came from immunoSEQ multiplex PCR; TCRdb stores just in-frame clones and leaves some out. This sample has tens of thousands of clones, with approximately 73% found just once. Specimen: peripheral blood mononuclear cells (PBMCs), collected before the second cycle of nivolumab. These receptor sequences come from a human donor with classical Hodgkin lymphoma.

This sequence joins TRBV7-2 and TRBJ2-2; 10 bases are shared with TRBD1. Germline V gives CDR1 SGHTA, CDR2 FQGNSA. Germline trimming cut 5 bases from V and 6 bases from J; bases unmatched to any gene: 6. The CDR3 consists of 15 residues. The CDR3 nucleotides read TGTGCCAGCAGCCCACTCGGACAGGGGGCCGGGGAGCTGTTTTTT. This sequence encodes CASSPLGQGAGELFF.

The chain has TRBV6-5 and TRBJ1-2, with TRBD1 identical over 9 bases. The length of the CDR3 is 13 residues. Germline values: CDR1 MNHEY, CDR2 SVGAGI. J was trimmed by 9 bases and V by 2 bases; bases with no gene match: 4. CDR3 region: CASSYLGQGSYTF. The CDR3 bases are TGTGCCAGCAGTTACCTAGGACAGGGGAGCTACACCTTC.

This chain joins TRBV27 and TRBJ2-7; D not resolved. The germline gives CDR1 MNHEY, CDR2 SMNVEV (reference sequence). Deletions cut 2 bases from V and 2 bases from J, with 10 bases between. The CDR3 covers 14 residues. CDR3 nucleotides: TGTGCCAGCAGTTTAGGGCCAGGACCCTACGAGCAGTACTTC. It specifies CASSLGPGPYEQYF.

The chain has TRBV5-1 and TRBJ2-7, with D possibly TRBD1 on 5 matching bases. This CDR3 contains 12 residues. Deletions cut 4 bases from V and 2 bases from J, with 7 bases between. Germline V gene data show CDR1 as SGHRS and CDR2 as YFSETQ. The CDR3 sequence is CASSDSTYEQYF. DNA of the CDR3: TGCGCCAGCAGCGACAGTACCTACGAGCAGTACTTC.

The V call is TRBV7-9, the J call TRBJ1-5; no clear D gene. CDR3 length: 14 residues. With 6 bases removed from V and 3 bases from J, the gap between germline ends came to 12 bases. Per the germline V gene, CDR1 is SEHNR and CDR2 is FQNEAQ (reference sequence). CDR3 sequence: CASRADQYNQPQHF. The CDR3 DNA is TGTGCCAGCAGGGCCGATCAGTACAATCAGCCCCAGCATTTT.

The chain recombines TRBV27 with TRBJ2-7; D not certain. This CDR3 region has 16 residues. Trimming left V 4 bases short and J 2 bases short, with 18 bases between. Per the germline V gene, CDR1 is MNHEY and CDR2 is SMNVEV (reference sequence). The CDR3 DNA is TGTGCCAGCAGTTCCCCCGGCCCGAAGGCCGCCTACGAGCAGTACTTC. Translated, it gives CASSSPGPKAAYEQYF.

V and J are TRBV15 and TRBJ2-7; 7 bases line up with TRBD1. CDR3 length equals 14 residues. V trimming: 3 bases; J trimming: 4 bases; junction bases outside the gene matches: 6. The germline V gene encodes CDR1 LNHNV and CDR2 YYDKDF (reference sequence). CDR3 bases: TGTGCCACCAGCAGTAGACAGGGTCTGTACGAGCAGTACTTC. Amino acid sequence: CATSSRQGLYEQYF. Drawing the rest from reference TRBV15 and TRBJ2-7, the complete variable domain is DAMVIQNPRYQVTQFGKPVTLSCSQTLNHNVMYWYQQKSSQAPKLLFHYYDKDFNNEADTPDNFQSRRPNTSFCFLDIRSPGLGDTAMYLCATSSRQGLYEQYFGPGTRLTVT.

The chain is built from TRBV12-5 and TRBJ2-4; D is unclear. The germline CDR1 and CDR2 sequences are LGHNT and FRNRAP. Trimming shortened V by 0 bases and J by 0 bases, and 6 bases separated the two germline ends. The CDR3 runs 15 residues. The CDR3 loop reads CASGLVRVAKNIQYF. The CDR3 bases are TGTGCTAGTGGTTTGGTACGGGTAGCCAAAAACATTCAGTACTTC.

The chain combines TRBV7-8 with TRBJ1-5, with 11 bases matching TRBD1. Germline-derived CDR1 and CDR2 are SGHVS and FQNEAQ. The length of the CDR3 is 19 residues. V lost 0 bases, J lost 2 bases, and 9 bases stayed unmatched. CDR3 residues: CASSLAVGTGGGGNQPQHF. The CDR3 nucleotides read TGTGCCAGCAGCTTAGCCGTTGGGACAGGGGGAGGGGGCAATCAGCCCCAGCATTTT.

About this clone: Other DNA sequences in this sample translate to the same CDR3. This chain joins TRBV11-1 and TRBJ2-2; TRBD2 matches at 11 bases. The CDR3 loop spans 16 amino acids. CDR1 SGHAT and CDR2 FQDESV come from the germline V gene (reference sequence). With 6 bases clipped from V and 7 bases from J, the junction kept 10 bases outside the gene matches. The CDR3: CASRPIAGGRGGELFF. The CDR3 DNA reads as TGTGCCAGCAGACCAATAGCGGGAGGGCGGGGCGGGGAGCTGTTTTTT.

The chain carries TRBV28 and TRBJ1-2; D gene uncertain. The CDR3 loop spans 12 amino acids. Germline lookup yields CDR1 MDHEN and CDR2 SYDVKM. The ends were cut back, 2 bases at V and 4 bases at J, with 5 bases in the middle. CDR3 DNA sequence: TGTGCCAGCAGTTTACGGTCCTATGGCTACACCTTC. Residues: CASSLRSYGYTF.

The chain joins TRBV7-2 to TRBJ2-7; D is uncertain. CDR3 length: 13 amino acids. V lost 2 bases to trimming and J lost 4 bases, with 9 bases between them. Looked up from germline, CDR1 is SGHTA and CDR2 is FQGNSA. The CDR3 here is CASSLITSYEQYF. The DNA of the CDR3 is TGTGCCAGCAGCTTAATCACCTCTTACGAGCAGTACTTC.

DNA of the CDR3: TGTGCCAGCACCATTTGGGAGCACATTAGCACAGATACGCAGTATTTT. Its protein is CASTIWEHISTDTQYF. The chain recombines TRBV6-6 with TRBJ2-3; the D gene is possibly TRBD2 (5 bases). Trimming shortened V by 7 bases and J by 0 bases, and 17 bases separated the two germline ends. Per germline, CDR1 MNHNY and CDR2 SVGAGI (reference sequence). The CDR3 totals 16 residues.

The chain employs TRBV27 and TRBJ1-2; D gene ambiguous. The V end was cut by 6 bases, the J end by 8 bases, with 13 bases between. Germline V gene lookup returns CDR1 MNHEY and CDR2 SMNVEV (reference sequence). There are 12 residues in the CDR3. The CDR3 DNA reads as TGTGCCAGCAGAGATAACATTTACGGCTACACCTTC. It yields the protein CASRDNIYGYTF.

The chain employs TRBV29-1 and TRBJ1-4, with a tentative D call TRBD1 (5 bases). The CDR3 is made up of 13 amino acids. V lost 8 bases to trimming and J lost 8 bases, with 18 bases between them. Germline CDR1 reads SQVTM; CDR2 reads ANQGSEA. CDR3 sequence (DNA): TGCAGCACCACGGACGGGGCGCGAGAAAAACTGTTTTTT. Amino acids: CSTTDGAREKLFF.

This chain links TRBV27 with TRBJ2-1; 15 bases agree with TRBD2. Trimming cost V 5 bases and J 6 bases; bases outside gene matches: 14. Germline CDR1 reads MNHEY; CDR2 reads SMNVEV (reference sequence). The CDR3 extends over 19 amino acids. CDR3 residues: CASSLWTSGRAPGGNEQFF. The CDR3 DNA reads TGTGCCAGCAGTCTATGGACTAGCGGGAGGGCCCCCGGCGGCAATGAGCAGTTCTTC.

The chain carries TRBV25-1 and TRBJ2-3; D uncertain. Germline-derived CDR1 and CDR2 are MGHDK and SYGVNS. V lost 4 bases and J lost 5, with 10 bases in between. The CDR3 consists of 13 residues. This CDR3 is CASSGGNLDTQYF. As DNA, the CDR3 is TGTGCCAGCAGTGGGGGAAATTTAGATACGCAGTATTTT.

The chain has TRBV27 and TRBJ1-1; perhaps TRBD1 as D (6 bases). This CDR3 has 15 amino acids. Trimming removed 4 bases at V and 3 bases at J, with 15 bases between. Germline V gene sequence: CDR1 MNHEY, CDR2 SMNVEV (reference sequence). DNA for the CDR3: TGTGCCAGCAGTTCAACCGCAGGGGCATACACTGAAGCTTTCTTT. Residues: CASSSTAGAYTEAFF.

CDR3 DNA: TGTGCCAGCTCGTACCAAGAGACCCAGTACTTC. As protein: CASSYQETQYF. This chain connects TRBV18 to TRBJ2-5; D ambiguous. The germline gives CDR1 KGHSH, CDR2 LQKENI. This CDR3 has 11 amino acids. V was cut by 6 bases and J by 0 bases, with 2 bases left in between.

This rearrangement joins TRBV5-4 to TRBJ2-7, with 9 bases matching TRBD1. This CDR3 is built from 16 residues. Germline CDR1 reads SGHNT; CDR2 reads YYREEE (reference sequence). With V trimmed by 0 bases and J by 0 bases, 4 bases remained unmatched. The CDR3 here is CASSLAGTGSSYEQYF. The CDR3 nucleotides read TGTGCCAGCAGCTTGGCCGGGACAGGGTCCTCCTACGAGCAGTACTTC.

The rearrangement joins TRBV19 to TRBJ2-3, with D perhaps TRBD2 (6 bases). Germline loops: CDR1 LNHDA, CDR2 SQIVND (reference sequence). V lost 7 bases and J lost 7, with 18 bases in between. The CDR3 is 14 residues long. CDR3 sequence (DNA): TGTGCCAGTACCCATGCGGGGTCAGGGAATACGCAGTATTTT. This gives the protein CASTHAGSGNTQYF. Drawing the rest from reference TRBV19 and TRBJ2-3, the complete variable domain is DGGITQSPKYLFRKEGQNVTLSCEQNLNHDAMYWYRQDPGQGLRLIYYSQIVNDFQKGDIAEGYSVSREKKESFPLTVTSAQKNPTAFYLCASTHAGSGNTQYFGPGTRLTVL.

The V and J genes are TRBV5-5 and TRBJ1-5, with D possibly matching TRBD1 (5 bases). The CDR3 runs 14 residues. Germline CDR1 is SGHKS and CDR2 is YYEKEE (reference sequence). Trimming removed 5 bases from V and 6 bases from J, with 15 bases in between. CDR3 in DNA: TGTGCCAGCAGATCCGGAGGGGCAAGTCAGCCCCAGCATTTT. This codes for CASRSGGASQPQHF.

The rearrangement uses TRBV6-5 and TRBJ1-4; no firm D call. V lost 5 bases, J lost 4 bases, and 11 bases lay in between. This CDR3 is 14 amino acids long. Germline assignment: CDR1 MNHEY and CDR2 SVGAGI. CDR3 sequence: CASSPGRINEKLFF. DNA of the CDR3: TGTGCCAGCAGTCCCGGACGCATTAATGAAAAACTGTTTTTT.

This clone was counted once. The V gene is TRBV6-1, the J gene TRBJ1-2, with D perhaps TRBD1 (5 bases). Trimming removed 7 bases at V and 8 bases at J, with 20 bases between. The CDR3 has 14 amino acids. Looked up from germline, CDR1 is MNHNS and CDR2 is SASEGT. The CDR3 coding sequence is TGTGCCAGCACCATAGGGGCAGGGCTGGGGGGCTACACCTTC. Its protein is CASTIGAGLGGYTF.